Listed here are 5 T cell receptor delta chains from one sample, sequenced in a study of gamma-delta chains in newborns, infants, children. TCRdb re-identified clones in the reads via CATT. The table includes several thousand delta-chain clones, 30% to 40% detected once. The sequenced material came from blood. All receptors derive from a child who received the measles vaccine.

This clone was seen a handful of times. J is TRDJ1 and V is TRDV3; 8 positions agree with TRDD2. CDR1 and CDR2 (germline): TVYSNPD, GDNSRS (reference sequence). The CDR3 has 21 residues. V shed 2 bases and J 0 bases; nucleotides not matched to a gene: 26. CDR3 sequence (DNA): TGTGCCTTTGGATCGGGCGGCCTTCCTAATCCGATTGGGGGGCACACCGATAAACTCATCTTT. Amino acid sequence: CAFGSGGLPNPIGGHTDKLIF.

The chain recombines TRDV1 with TRDJ1, with 7 nucleotides matching TRDD3. Unmatched junction bases numbered 10, after V lost 3 bases and J lost 0 bases. The CDR3 has 17 residues. Germline V gives CDR1 TSWWSYY, CDR2 QGS. The CDR3 nucleotides read TGTGCTCTTGGGGATCTTGGGGGACTAACTGACACCGATAAACTCATCTTT. It codes for CALGDLGGLTDTDKLIF.

The chain uses TRDV3 and TRDJ1, with a weak D call TRDD3 (5 bases). V was clipped by 1 base and J by 1 base, with 25 bases between them. The CDR3 consists of 18 residues. Germline V CDR1 and CDR2: TVYSNPD, GDNSRS (reference sequence). CDR3 coding DNA: TGTGCCTTTACCCTTACTACTTACCTGAGGGGGGGCACCGATAAACTCATCTTT. This sequence encodes CAFTLTTYLRGGTDKLIF.

CDR3 DNA: TGTGCTCTTGGGCCCTTCCTACGGGTTCGCTCCTGGGACACCCGACAGATGTTTTTC. Its translation is CALGPFLRVRSWDTRQMFF. This rearrangement joins TRDV1 to TRDJ3; 9 bases align to TRDD2. The CDR3 contains 19 residues. After removal of 5 bases from V and 0 bases from J, the junction contained 8 bases not matched to a gene. Germline assignment: CDR1 TSWWSYY and CDR2 QGS.

The chain has TRDV1 and TRDJ1, with D possibly matching TRDD3 (5 bases). The CDR3 extends over 20 amino acids. The germline V and J ends were trimmed by 2 bases and 5 bases, with 30 bases remaining between them. Per germline, CDR1 TSWWSYY and CDR2 QGS. Written as DNA, the CDR3 is TGTGCTCTTGGGGAATTAGAACCTCCTCATCAGATCGAACTGGAGGATAAACTCATCTTT. Its translation is CALGELEPPHQIELEDKLIF.